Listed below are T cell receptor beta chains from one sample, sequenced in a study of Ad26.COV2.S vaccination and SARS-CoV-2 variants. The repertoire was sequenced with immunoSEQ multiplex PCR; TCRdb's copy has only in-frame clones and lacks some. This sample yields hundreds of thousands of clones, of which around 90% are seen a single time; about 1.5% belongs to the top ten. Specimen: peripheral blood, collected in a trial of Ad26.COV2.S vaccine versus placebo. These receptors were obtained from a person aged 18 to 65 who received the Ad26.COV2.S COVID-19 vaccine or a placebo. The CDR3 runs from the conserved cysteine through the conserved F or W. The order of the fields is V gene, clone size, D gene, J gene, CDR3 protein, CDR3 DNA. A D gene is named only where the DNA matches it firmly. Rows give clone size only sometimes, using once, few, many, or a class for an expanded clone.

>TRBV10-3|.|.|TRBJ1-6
CAISGTTDSPLHF
TGTGCCATCAGTGGGACCACAGATTCACCCCTCCACTTT
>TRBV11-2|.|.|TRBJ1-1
CASSFSQGNTEAFF
TGTGCCAGCAGCTTTTCGCAAGGAAACACTGAAGCTTTCTTT
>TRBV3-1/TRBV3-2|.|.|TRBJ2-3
CASSLIDRGADTQYF
TGTGCCAGCAGCCTGATAGACCGCGGAGCAGATACGCAGTATTTT
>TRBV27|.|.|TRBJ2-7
CASSLTGERDEQYF
TGTGCCAGCAGTTTAACGGGAGAAAGGGACGAGCAGTACTTC
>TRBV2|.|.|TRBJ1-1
CASTSPAGFTEAFF
TGTGCCAGCACTTCACCGGCGGGTTTCACTGAAGCTTTCTTT
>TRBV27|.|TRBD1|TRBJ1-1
CASRTDRVITEAFF
TGTGCCAGCAGGACGGACAGGGTAATTACTGAAGCTTTCTTT
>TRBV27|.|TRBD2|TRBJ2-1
CASSPGRLTYNEQFF
TGTGCCAGCAGTCCCGGGAGGCTCACCTACAATGAGCAGTTCTTC
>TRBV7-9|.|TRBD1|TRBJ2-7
CASSSRDRAYEQYF
TGTGCCAGCAGCTCCCGGGACAGGGCCTACGAGCAGTACTTC
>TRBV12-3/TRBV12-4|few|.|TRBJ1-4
CASSLGRVEKLFF
TGTGCCAGCAGTTTGGGCAGGGTTGAAAAACTGTTTTTT
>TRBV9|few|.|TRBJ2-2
CASSVGRTASNTGELFF
TGTGCCAGCAGCGTAGGGCGCACGGCTTCGAACACCGGGGAGCTGTTTTTT
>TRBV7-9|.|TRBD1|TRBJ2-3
CASSPGTGWDLWTDTQYF
TGTGCCAGCAGCCCCGGGACAGGGTGGGACCTGTGGACAGATACGCAGTATTTT
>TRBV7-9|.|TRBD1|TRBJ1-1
CASSEGQGADTEAFF
TGTGCCAGCAGCGAAGGACAGGGGGCCGACACTGAAGCTTTCTTT
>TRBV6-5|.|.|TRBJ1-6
CASNLRDSNSPLHF
TGTGCCAGCAACCTCCGGGACTCGAATTCACCCCTCCACTTT
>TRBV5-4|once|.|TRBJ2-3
CASSLWVKGGTDTQYF
TGTGCCAGCAGCTTATGGGTTAAGGGGGGCACAGATACGCAGTATTTT
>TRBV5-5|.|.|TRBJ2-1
CASSLVESYNEQFF
TGTGCCAGCAGCTTGGTTGAGTCCTACAATGAGCAGTTCTTC
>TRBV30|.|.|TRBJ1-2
CAWNAIGGPYTF
TGTGCCTGGAACGCTATCGGGGGGCCCTACACCTTC
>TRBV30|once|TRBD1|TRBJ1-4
CAWSTQGATNEKLFF
TGTGCCTGGAGTACCCAGGGGGCCACTAATGAAAAACTGTTTTTT
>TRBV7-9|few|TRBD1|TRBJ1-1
CASSLRQGKNTEAFF
TGTGCCAGCAGCCTAAGACAGGGAAAGAACACTGAAGCTTTCTTT
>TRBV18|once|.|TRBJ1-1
CASSSGENTEAFF
TGTGCCAGCTCATCTGGGGAGAACACTGAAGCTTTCTTT
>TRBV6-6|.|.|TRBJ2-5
CASSQSPHGQETQYF
TGTGCCAGCAGCCAGTCCCCTCATGGGCAAGAGACCCAGTACTTC
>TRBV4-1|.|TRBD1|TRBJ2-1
CASSQGAGGNEQFF
TGCGCCAGCAGCCAAGGGGCAGGGGGAAATGAGCAGTTCTTC
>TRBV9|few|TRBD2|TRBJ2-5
CASSVGAGEGETQYF
TGTGCCAGCAGCGTAGGCGCGGGAGAGGGGGAGACCCAGTACTTC
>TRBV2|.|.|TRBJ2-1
CASSDTPTDLLLYNEQFF
TGTGCCAGCAGTGATACCCCGACTGACCTCCTACTATACAATGAGCAGTTCTTC
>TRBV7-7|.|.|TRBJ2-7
CASSLAPAYEQYF
TGTGCTAGCAGCTTAGCTCCAGCCTACGAGCAGTACTTC
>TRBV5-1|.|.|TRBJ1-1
CASSSREGGTEAFF
TGCGCCAGCAGCTCGAGGGAGGGCGGCACTGAAGCTTTCTTT
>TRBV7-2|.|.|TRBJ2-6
CASSPSGANVLTF
TGTGCCAGCAGCCCCTCTGGGGCCAACGTCCTGACTTTC
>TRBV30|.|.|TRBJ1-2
CAWKDGGGYGYTF
TGTGCCTGGAAGGATGGGGGAGGCTATGGCTACACCTTC
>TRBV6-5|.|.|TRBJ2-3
CASAWREVATDTQYF
TGTGCCAGTGCTTGGCGGGAAGTGGCCACAGATACGCAGTATTTT
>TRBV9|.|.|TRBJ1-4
CASSVETGKNEKLFF
TGTGCCAGCAGCGTAGAAACAGGGAAAAATGAAAAACTGTTTTTT
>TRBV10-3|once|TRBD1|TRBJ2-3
CAISESTGARSTDTQYF
TGTGCCATCAGTGAGTCCACAGGGGCGAGAAGCACAGATACGCAGTATTTT
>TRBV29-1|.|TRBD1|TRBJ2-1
CSVSRTGNNEQFF
TGCAGCGTTTCCCGGACAGGCAACAATGAGCAGTTCTTC
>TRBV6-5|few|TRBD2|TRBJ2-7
CASSYSGGSGYEQYF
TGTGCCAGCAGTTACTCGGGGGGGTCGGGATACGAGCAGTACTTC
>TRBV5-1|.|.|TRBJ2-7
CASSLGRERDEQYF
TGCGCCAGCAGCTTGGGCCGGGAGCGGGACGAGCAGTACTTC
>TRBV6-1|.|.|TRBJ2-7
CASSEHGASYEQYF
TGTGCCAGCAGTGAACATGGGGCCTCCTACGAGCAGTACTTC